Presented here are 27 T cell receptor beta chains from one specimen sequenced in a study of T cell responses to AZD1222 COVID-19 vaccine. Generated by immunoSEQ multiplex PCR, the TCRdb table keeps only in-frame clones and is missing some. The sample lists tens of thousands of clones, roughly 89% occurring once. Sequences were derived from peripheral blood, sampled on day 0 of MenACWY control vaccination. These receptors all come from an adult in good health.

This chain uses TRBV29-1 with TRBJ2-5; 7 positions match TRBD2. Germline V gene data show CDR1 as SQVTM and CDR2 as ANQGSEA. The V and J ends lost 4 bases and 2 bases, in that order; junction bases with no gene match: 10. The length of the CDR3 is 15 residues. The CDR3 DNA reads as TGCAGCGTTGCGGGCCCTAGCGGTAGGCAAGAGACCCAGTACTTC. Amino acids: CSVAGPSGRQETQYF.

This clone was seen only once. The chain carries TRBV4-2 and TRBJ1-5; D remains ambiguous. Germline CDR1 and CDR2: LGHNA and YNFKEQ. The CDR3 is made up of 14 amino acids. The V end lost 0 bases, the J end lost 6 bases, and 9 bases lay between the germline ends. The CDR3 is CASSQDAGSQPQHF. CDR3 sequence (DNA): TGTGCCAGCAGCCAAGATGCAGGAAGTCAGCCCCAGCATTTT.

This chain links TRBV19 with TRBJ2-3; 9 bases align to TRBD1. V trimming: 3 bases; J trimming: 4 bases; junction bases outside the gene matches: 8. The CDR3 has 16 amino acids. The germline gives CDR1 LNHDA, CDR2 SQIVND (reference sequence). The CDR3 DNA sequence: TGTGCCAGTAGTATGGCGGGAACAGGGGGCGCAGATACGCAGTATTTT. This encodes CASSMAGTGGADTQYF.

The J gene is TRBJ1-6, the V gene TRBV11-2; tentative D call: TRBD1 (5 bases). V was clipped by 0 bases and J by 0 bases, with 9 bases between them. The CDR3 length is 17 residues. Looked up from germline, CDR1 is SGHAT and CDR2 is FQNNGV. The CDR3 nucleotides read TGTGCCAGCAGCTTAGACAGGGTCAGCTCCTATAATTCACCCCTCCACTTT. It specifies CASSLDRVSSYNSPLHF.

The chain is built from TRBV28 and TRBJ1-5; a weak D match, TRBD1 (6 bases). Germline values: CDR1 MDHEN, CDR2 SYDVKM. This CDR3 contains 14 residues. Deletions cut 11 bases from V and 6 bases from J, with 20 bases between. DNA of the CDR3: TGTGCCGCCCGCGGTGTGGGGGGCGGTCAGCCCCAGCATTTT. Its translation is CAARGVGGGQPQHF.

The rearrangement uses TRBV27 and TRBJ2-7; a possible D gene is TRBD2 (5 bases). Germline values: CDR1 MNHEY, CDR2 SMNVEV (reference sequence). V gave up 6 bases and J gave up 5 bases, with 8 bases separating them. CDR3 length equals 11 residues. CDR3 in amino acids: CASRGDNEQYF. The CDR3 DNA reads as TGTGCCAGCAGGGGAGACAACGAGCAGTACTTC.

The chain has TRBV19 and TRBJ1-4; D remains ambiguous. V shed 3 bases and J shed 13 bases, with 15 bases lying between them. The CDR3 has 13 residues. Germline V gene sequence: CDR1 LNHDA, CDR2 SQIVND (reference sequence). CDR3 nucleotide sequence: TGTGCCAGTAGTATCCCGTCGGGGATACGACTGTTTTTT. Protein product: CASSIPSGIRLFF.

The J gene is TRBJ2-1, the V gene TRBV18; D possibly corresponds to TRBD2 (6 bases). The CDR3 runs to 18 residues. Deletions cut 3 bases from V and 0 bases from J, with 18 bases between. Germline V lookup: CDR1 KGHSH, CDR2 LQKENI. CDR3 protein: CASSPQGLEISSYNEQFF. In DNA, the CDR3 is TGTGCCAGCTCACCCCAGGGACTCGAAATCAGCTCCTACAATGAGCAGTTCTTC.

This chain links TRBV18 with TRBJ1-4, with TRBD1 identical over 7 bases. Trimming took 4 bases from V and 5 from J; bases not matched to a gene: 4. The germline V gene has CDR1 KGHSH and CDR2 LQKENI. This CDR3 is built from 14 residues. This chain's CDR3 is CASSQGAGNEKLFF. For the CDR3, the DNA is TGTGCCAGCTCACAGGGGGCAGGCAATGAAAAACTGTTTTTT.

The chain has TRBV5-6 and TRBJ1-6; 7 nucleotides line up with TRBD1. From germline, CDR1 is SGHDT and CDR2 YYEEEE. The junction had 4 bases not matched to a gene; V was cut back by 2 bases and J by 5 bases. The CDR3 length is 15 residues. DNA of the CDR3: TGTGCCAGCAGCTTTGGAGGACAGGATAATTCACCCCTCCACTTT. Its protein is CASSFGGQDNSPLHF.

The chain recombines TRBV7-8 with TRBJ1-2; tentative D call: TRBD1 (5 bases). Germline CDR1 is SGHVS and CDR2 is FQNEAQ. The CDR3 consists of 16 residues. V was clipped by 4 bases and J by 2 bases, with 17 bases between them. The CDR3 spells CASSSSGTFNNYGYTF. For the CDR3, the DNA is TGTGCCAGCAGCTCTTCCGGGACCTTTAACAACTATGGCTACACCTTC.

For the CDR3, the DNA is TGTGCCAGCAGTTTTGGCCGACCTTCTAACTATGGCTACACCTTC. Translation gives CASSFGRPSNYGYTF. The chain combines TRBV27 with TRBJ1-2, with D uncertain. This CDR3 comprises 15 residues. Trimming removed 3 bases at V and 0 bases at J, with 11 bases between. Germline V CDR1 and CDR2: MNHEY, SMNVEV (reference sequence).

V and J are TRBV5-1 and TRBJ2-1; D is unresolved. This CDR3 region has 13 residues. CDR1 is SGHRS, CDR2 YFSETQ, per germline. V shed 1 base and J shed 5 bases, with 7 bases lying between them. CDR3 region: CASSLNENNEQFF. As DNA, the CDR3 is TGCGCCAGCAGCTTGAACGAAAACAATGAGCAGTTCTTC. The complete variable domain, with remaining parts taken from reference TRBV5-1 and TRBJ2-1, reads KAGVTQTPRYLIKTRGQQVTLSCSPISGHRSVSWYQQTPGQGLQFLFEYFSETQRNKGNFPGRFSGRQFSNSRSEMNVSTLELGDSALYLCASSLNENNEQFFGPGTRLTVL.

The chain employs TRBV28 and TRBJ2-5, with 7 bases fitting TRBD1. CDR1 and CDR2 (germline): MDHEN, SYDVKM. The CDR3 loop spans 13 amino acids. V shed 7 bases, J shed 3 bases, and the junction held 5 bases outside the gene matches. The CDR3 DNA follows: TGTGCCAGCAATCGACAGGGCGAAGAGACCCAGTACTTC. Amino acid sequence: CASNRQGEETQYF.

This clone was seen a single time. The rearrangement uses TRBV10-3 and TRBJ1-1; possible D gene TRBD1, 5 bases. The V end lost 4 bases, the J end lost 0 bases, and 12 bases lay between the germline ends. The CDR3 contains 15 residues. Germline V gene lookup returns CDR1 ENHRY and CDR2 SYGVKD. CDR3 sequence (DNA): TGTGCCATCAGTGTCGAAGACAGCTTGAACACTGAAGCTTTCTTT. It specifies CAISVEDSLNTEAFF.

V and J are TRBV29-1 and TRBJ2-2, with TRBD1 as a possible D gene (5 bases). The CDR3 totals 14 residues. From germline, CDR1 is SQVTM and CDR2 ANQGSEA. The V end was cut by 7 bases, the J end by 2 bases, with 14 bases between. CDR3 amino acids: CSALPGLNTGELFF. In DNA, the CDR3 is TGCAGCGCGCTGCCAGGGCTCAACACCGGGGAGCTGTTTTTT.

The chain is built from TRBV25-1 and TRBJ1-4; D not resolved. V was cut by 8 bases and J by 2 bases, with 9 bases left in between. The CDR3 has 13 residues. Germline CDR1 reads MGHDK; CDR2 reads SYGVNS. This CDR3 reads CASYDTTNEKLFF. CDR3 sequence (DNA): TGTGCCAGCTATGACACTACTAATGAAAAACTGTTTTTT.

The J gene is TRBJ1-5, the V gene TRBV19, with D possibly TRBD1 on 6 matching bases. The germline CDR1 and CDR2 sequences are LNHDA and SQIVND (reference sequence). V gave up 5 bases and J gave up 2 bases, with 13 bases separating them. The CDR3 spans 15 residues. The CDR3 DNA reads as TGTGCCAGTAGTCAAGGACAGAGCCGCAATCAGCCCCAGCATTTT. Translated, it gives CASSQGQSRNQPQHF.

This clone was counted a single time. J is TRBJ2-1 and V is TRBV6-5; TRBD2 aligns across 7 bases. The CDR3 is made up of 14 amino acids. In germline, CDR1 is MNHEY, CDR2 SVGAGI. Trimming at V came to 6 bases and at J to 8 bases, leaving 10 bases not matched to a gene. In DNA form, the CDR3 reads TGTGCCAGCAGAACGGGACTAAGCGGCGATGAGCAGTTCTTC. This sequence encodes CASRTGLSGDEQFF.

The chain links TRBV18 to TRBJ2-7; D may be TRBD2 (5 bases). The V gene's germline CDR1 is KGHSH and CDR2 LQKENI. The CDR3 totals 14 residues. V lost 2 bases and J 2 bases, leaving 10 bases between the germline ends. CDR3 residues: CASSPSEGAYEQYF. The CDR3 DNA reads TGTGCCAGCTCACCAAGCGAGGGAGCCTACGAGCAGTACTTC.

J is TRBJ1-6 and V is TRBV6-6; D unclear. CDR3 length equals 14 residues. Germline V CDR1 and CDR2: MNHNY, SVGAGI (reference sequence). The V end lost 7 bases, the J end lost 2 bases, and 9 bases lay between the germline ends. The CDR3 DNA sequence: TGTGCCAGCATCGACCAGCCCTATAATTCACCCCTCCACTTT. Its protein product is CASIDQPYNSPLHF.

This chain connects TRBV19 to TRBJ1-6; maybe TRBD1 (5 bases). V gave up 7 bases and J gave up 8 bases, with 21 bases separating them. In germline, CDR1 is LNHDA, CDR2 SQIVND (reference sequence). CDR3 length: 16 residues. The CDR3 DNA is TGTGCCAGTACTCTTAGCGGGACGGGCCAAGATTCACCCCTCCACTTT. Amino acid sequence: CASTLSGTGQDSPLHF.

The V gene is TRBV12-5, the J gene TRBJ2-5; D uncertain. Trimming took off 7 bases at V and 7 bases at J, with 16 bases between the two ends. Germline CDR1 LGHNT, CDR2 FRNRAP. The CDR3 is 13 amino acids. CDR3: CASAWTDMGTQYF. CDR3 sequence (DNA): TGTGCTAGTGCCTGGACGGATATGGGGACCCAGTACTTC.

The V gene is TRBV5-1, the J gene TRBJ2-5; D call uncertain. Germline assignment: CDR1 SGHRS and CDR2 YFSETQ. The V and J ends lost 0 bases and 4 bases respectively, with 10 bases between them. The CDR3 sequence is 14 residues long. The CDR3: CASSLEALGETQYF. As DNA, the CDR3 is TGCGCCAGCAGCTTGGAGGCCTTGGGAGAGACCCAGTACTTC.

The rearrangement uses TRBV6-2 or TRBV6-3 and TRBJ1-2; perhaps TRBD1 as D (6 bases). The CDR3 totals 15 residues. CDR1 and CDR2 (germline): MNHEY, SVGEGT. The ends were cut back, 5 bases at V and 4 bases at J, with 17 bases in the middle. The CDR3 DNA reads as TGTGCCAGCAGTGCGGGACACTCCATTGGCTATGGCTACACCTTC. Its protein is CASSAGHSIGYGYTF.

The rearrangement joins TRBV7-2 to TRBJ1-4, with a possible D match to TRBD1 (5 bases). This CDR3 region has 15 residues. CDR1 is SGHTA, CDR2 FQGNSA, per germline. The V gene lost 1 base and the J gene lost 4 bases, with 10 bases spanning the gap. The CDR3 nucleotides read TGTGCCAGCAGCTTAGTGGGGCGAGTTAATGAAAAACTGTTTTTT. As protein: CASSLVGRVNEKLFF.

The rearrangement joins TRBV28 to TRBJ1-2, with D possibly TRBD1 on 6 matching bases. Looked up from germline, CDR1 is MDHEN and CDR2 is SYDVKM. The CDR3 has 13 amino acids. The V gene lost 7 bases and the J gene lost 8 bases, with 17 bases spanning the gap. The CDR3 DNA is TGTGCCAGCACCACGGTAGGGGGAAGGGGCTACACCTTC. It yields the protein CASTTVGGRGYTF.